This T cell receptor beta chain was recorded in a study of CD8+ T cells in alopecia areata. Across the study: Each of the treated patients was given oral tofacitinib, 5 to 10 mg twice daily, for moderate-to-severe alopecia areata.

Notes on this clone: Its antigen is unidentified.

Study-wide points: Uncertainty remains about how baseline CD8+ expansion links to response, with one nonresponder. Persistence in scalp and blood during tofacitinib was observed for many expanded lesional clones. Relative to mice, TCR sharing across patients was less clear, a difference possibly HLA-related.

Reverse transcription of extracted RNA yielded cDNA, which provided the sequencing template. The method was immunoSEQ multiplex PCR; TCRdb's version includes in-frame clones alone and lacks a portion of them. The sample holds about 270,000 clones, around three fifths seen once. The CDR3 contains 14 residues. The V and J ends lost 5 bases and 8 bases respectively, with 15 bases between them. The V gene's germline CDR1 is SGHTA and CDR2 FQGNSA. Treatment meaning: oral pan-JAK inhibitor, 5-10 mg twice daily. Sequencing was performed on CD4+ T cells sorted from blood, taken at roughly week 52, from a patient treated with tofacitinib. This clonotype was obtained from a human donor with alopecia areata. The chain has TRBV7-2 and TRBJ2-2; a weak D match, TRBD1 (5 bases). CDR3 residues: CASSRKTAAGELFF. Written as DNA, the CDR3 is TGTGCCAGCAGCCGCAAGACAGCCGCAGGGGAGCTGTTTTTT.